The 27 T cell receptor beta chains listed next were all sequenced from one sample in a study of STAT3 mutations in large granular lymphocyte leukemia. Points from the study as a whole: In T-cell large granular lymphocyte leukemia, about half of patients showed multiple immunodominant subclonotypes.

Measured with immunoSEQ multiplex PCR; TCRdb has only the in-frame clones, and not every one. This sample has around 29,000 clones; roughly 86% occur once, and the top ten carry over 9.5%. Their cognate antigens are unknown. The sample was peripheral blood mononuclear cells. These receptors were taken from a man aged 55 to 70 with T-cell large granular lymphocyte leukemia. Some clones in this sample may be carry-over from other donors' samples.

V and J are TRBV28 and TRBJ2-7; no firm D call. The CDR3 is 16 amino acids. Germline CDR1 reads MDHEN; CDR2 reads SYDVKM. V lost 5 bases, J lost 3 bases, and 20 bases lay in between. The CDR3 loop is CASSPTPSLTRYEQYF. The CDR3 DNA is TGTGCCAGCAGTCCGACCCCTTCCCTTACTCGCTACGAGCAGTACTTC.

The rearrangement joins TRBV30 to TRBJ1-2; possible D gene TRBD1, 5 bases. V dropped 4 bases and J dropped 2 bases, with 11 bases sitting between them. CDR1 GTSNPN and CDR2 SVGIG come from the germline V gene (reference sequence). The CDR3 has 13 residues. The CDR3 spells CAWKTGANYGYTF. The CDR3 DNA reads as TGTGCCTGGAAAACAGGTGCCAACTATGGCTACACCTTC.

This chain joins TRBV30 and TRBJ2-3; TRBD1 or TRBD2 may be the D gene (5 bases each). Trimming removed 2 bases at V and 7 bases at J, with 13 bases between. CDR1 and CDR2 from the germline V gene are GTSNPN and SVGIG (reference sequence). There are 13 residues in the CDR3. The CDR3 DNA reads TGTGCCTGGAGTCCCGGGGCAGGGAATACGCAGTATTTT. Its translation is CAWSPGAGNTQYF.

This clone appeared once. This chain joins TRBV18 and TRBJ1-1; D not certain. Per the germline V gene, CDR1 is KGHSH and CDR2 is LQKENI. V was cut by 3 bases and J by 1 base, with 9 bases left in between. The CDR3 is made up of 14 amino acids. CDR3 nucleotides: TGTGCCAGCTCACCCGGGGTACAGAACACTGAAGCTTTCTTT. Protein: CASSPGVQNTEAFF.

The CDR3 region is CASSVLGLANTYEQYF. The CDR3 DNA reads TGTGCCAGCAGTGTCCTGGGACTAGCGAACACCTACGAGCAGTACTTC. This chain uses TRBV2 with TRBJ2-7; 10 nucleotides match TRBD2. The CDR3 is made up of 16 amino acids. V lost 4 bases to trimming and J lost 2 bases; unmatched junction nucleotides: 8. Germline V gene sequence: CDR1 SNHLY, CDR2 FYNNEI.

CDR3 in DNA: TGCGCCAGCAGCCAAGATAAGAGGGGTCAGCCCCAGCATTTT. It codes for CASSQDKRGQPQHF. The rearrangement links TRBV4-3 to TRBJ1-5; D is perhaps TRBD1 (5 bases). Trimming stripped 0 bases from V and 6 bases from J, with 9 bases between. Germline-derived CDR1 and CDR2 are LGHNA and YSLEER. This CDR3 has 14 residues.

There are a few counts of this clone. The CDR3 reads CASSLRQGDTGELFF. For the CDR3, the DNA is TGTGCCAGCAGCTTAAGACAGGGAGACACCGGGGAGCTGTTTTTT. V is TRBV7-3 and J is TRBJ2-2; 7 bases agree with TRBD1. The CDR3 totals 15 residues. Trimming removed 1 base from V and 3 bases from J; junction bases left unmatched: 2. CDR1 is SGHTA, CDR2 FQGTGA, per germline.

J is TRBJ1-1 and V is TRBV29-1; perhaps TRBD1 as D (5 bases). The CDR3 is 13 residues long. Germline CDR1 reads SQVTM; CDR2 reads ANQGSEA. Trimming stripped 7 bases from V and 4 bases from J, with 16 bases between. CDR3 in amino acids: CSGKNGASTEAFF. The CDR3 coding sequence is TGCAGCGGGAAGAATGGGGCAAGCACTGAAGCTTTCTTT. Full variable domain (missing parts from reference TRBV29-1 and TRBJ1-1): SAVISQKPSRDICQRGTSLTIQCQVDSQVTMMFWYRQQPGQSLTLIATANQGSEATYESGFVIDKFPISRPNLTFSTLTVSNMSPEDSSIYLCSGKNGASTEAFFGQGTRLTVV.

The rearrangement links TRBV29-1 to TRBJ1-1, with no clear D. The CDR3 extends over 11 amino acids. The V gene lost 1 base and the J gene lost 7 bases, with 7 bases spanning the gap. Germline loops: CDR1 SQVTM, CDR2 ANQGSEA. Written as DNA, the CDR3 is TGCAGCGTTGAAGGGCCATATGAAGCTTTCTTT. Translation: CSVEGPYEAFF.

The rearrangement joins TRBV11-3 to TRBJ2-1, with unresolved D. Trimming removed 3 bases at V and 9 bases at J, with 15 bases between. Germline CDR1 is SGHNT and CDR2 is YENEEA. The CDR3 sequence is 14 residues long. The CDR3 spells CASSLGRTSSEQFF. DNA for the CDR3: TGTGCCAGCAGCTTGGGTCGGACCAGCAGTGAGCAGTTCTTC.

There are a few counts of this clone. V gene TRBV7-9 combines with J gene TRBJ1-5; D is unresolved. CDR1 and CDR2 from the germline V gene are SEHNR and FQNEAQ (reference sequence). Trimming removed 4 bases from V and 8 bases from J, with 9 bases in between. The CDR3 loop spans 12 amino acids. The CDR3 coding sequence is TGTGCCAGCAGCTCCAAACTGAAGCCCCAGCATTTT. The encoded protein is CASSSKLKPQHF.

This clone rates as medium-sized. The chain recombines TRBV27 with TRBJ2-7; TRBD1 agrees at 9 bases. This CDR3 contains 14 residues. J was trimmed by 2 bases and V by 4 bases; bases with no gene match: 3. The germline V gene has CDR1 MNHEY and CDR2 SMNVEV (reference sequence). CDR3 amino acids: CASSSRQGAYEQYF. The CDR3 bases are TGTGCCAGCAGTTCCCGACAGGGGGCCTACGAGCAGTACTTC.

This chain uses TRBV13 with TRBJ2-4; no clear D gene. The CDR3 length is 14 residues. The V end lost 0 bases, the J end lost 4 bases, and 7 bases lay between the germline ends. CDR1 is PRHDT, CDR2 FYEKMQ, per germline (reference sequence). CDR3 DNA sequence: TGTGCCAGCAGCTTAGGGCTGCAGAAAAACATTCAGTACTTC. Encoded protein: CASSLGLQKNIQYF.

The V and J genes are TRBV30 and TRBJ1-6, with unresolved D. The CDR3 runs 15 residues. Trimming took 0 bases from V and 5 from J, leaving 11 bases between them. Germline CDR1 is GTSNPN and CDR2 is SVGIG (reference sequence). In DNA, the CDR3 is TGTGCCTGGAGTGTGGTGGGTAAAGATAATTCACCCCTCCACTTT. Protein product: CAWSVVGKDNSPLHF.

This chain links TRBV2 with TRBJ2-7; D is possibly TRBD1 (6 bases). Trimming cost V 5 bases and J 2 bases, with 10 bases left between them. This CDR3 is 13 amino acids long. Germline V gene data show CDR1 as SNHLY and CDR2 as FYNNEI. The CDR3 loop is CASSPQGTYEQYF. The CDR3 DNA is TGTGCCAGCAGTCCACAGGGTACCTACGAGCAGTACTTC.

This chain links TRBV7-2 with TRBJ1-1; D is undetermined. This CDR3 contains 12 residues. With 5 bases removed from V and 7 bases from J, the gap between germline ends came to 11 bases. CDR1 SGHTA and CDR2 FQGNSA come from the germline V gene. The CDR3 sequence: CASSPSRNEAFF. The DNA for the CDR3 is TGTGCCAGCAGCCCCTCGAGAAATGAAGCTTTCTTT. Complete variable domain (other parts from reference TRBV7-2 and TRBJ1-1): GAGVSQSPSNKVTEKGKDVELRCDPISGHTALYWYRQSLGQGLEFLIYFQGNSAPDKSGLPSDRFSAERTGGSVSTLTIQRTQQEDSAVYLCASSPSRNEAFFGQGTRLTVV.

The CDR3 DNA reads as TGCGCCAGCAGCTCGGGAGGCGGGAGAATGGCAGATACGCAGTATTTT. It yields the protein CASSSGGGRMADTQYF. This chain uses TRBV5-1 with TRBJ2-3; 7 positions agree with TRBD2. Trimming took 3 bases from V and 4 from J; bases not matched to a gene: 11. The CDR3 runs 16 residues. Germline V gene sequence: CDR1 SGHRS, CDR2 YFSETQ.

V is TRBV5-1 and J is TRBJ1-4, with TRBD1 identical over 9 bases. The J segment lost 7 bases and the V segment lost 2 bases, leaving 6 bases of the junction unmatched. The germline V gene has CDR1 SGHRS and CDR2 YFSETQ. The CDR3 covers 15 residues. The CDR3 region has the DNA TGCGCCAGCAGCTTCGCTACAGGGGGCGGTGAAAAACTGTTTTTT. Protein: CASSFATGGGEKLFF.

The rearrangement joins TRBV6-5 to TRBJ2-7; a possible D gene is TRBD2 (5 bases). Trimming took 6 bases from V and 3 from J, leaving 18 bases between them. Germline lookup yields CDR1 MNHEY and CDR2 SVGAGI. This CDR3 is 15 amino acids long. CDR3 nucleotide sequence: TGTGCCAGCAGCCACGGGGAGATGCTACACTACGAGCAGTACTTC. It is translated as CASSHGEMLHYEQYF.

This chain uses TRBV4-2 with TRBJ1-4, with TRBD1 as a possible D gene (5 bases). CDR3 length equals 15 residues. Looked up from germline, CDR1 is LGHNA and CDR2 is YNFKEQ. V lost 3 bases and J lost 7, with 15 bases in between. CDR3 in DNA: TGTGCCAGCAGCCAGGGGGACCCTGCTGGTGAAAAACTGTTTTTT. It yields the protein CASSQGDPAGEKLFF.

The chain recombines TRBV28 with TRBJ1-2; TRBD1 aligns across 7 bases. This CDR3 has 12 amino acids. The V gene end was trimmed by 5 bases and the J gene end by 8 bases; junction bases not matched to a gene: 5. Looked up from germline, CDR1 is MDHEN and CDR2 is SYDVKM. For the CDR3, the DNA is TGTGCCAGCAGTCGGGACAGCAGGGGCTACACCTTC. Amino acids: CASSRDSRGYTF.

The V and J genes are TRBV7-9 and TRBJ1-2; TRBD1 matches at 7 bases. V was clipped by 5 bases and J by 4 bases; unmatched bases: 4. The CDR3 spans 13 residues. Germline CDR1 reads SEHNR; CDR2 reads FQNEAQ (reference sequence). The CDR3 is CASSGRGPYGYTF. Here the CDR3 DNA reads TGTGCCAGCAGCGGAAGGGGGCCCTATGGCTACACCTTC.

The CDR3 bases are TGTGCCAGCAGTCCCGATGGGGGGGTAGAAAAACTGTTTTTT. Protein product: CASSPDGGVEKLFF. J is TRBJ1-4 and V is TRBV7-2; D possibly corresponds to TRBD1 (5 bases). The germline V gene has CDR1 SGHTA and CDR2 FQGNSA. Deletions cut 6 bases from V and 8 bases from J, with 16 bases between. This CDR3 has 14 amino acids.

The J gene is TRBJ1-1, the V gene TRBV30, with D perhaps TRBD1 (5 bases). The CDR3 runs 11 residues. Per the germline V gene, CDR1 is GTSNPN and CDR2 is SVGIG (reference sequence). The V end lost 6 bases, the J end lost 11 bases, and 16 bases lay between the germline ends. Here the CDR3 DNA reads TGTGCCTGCGGACCCGACAGCGGGGCTTTCTTT. Its translation: CACGPDSGAFF.

This chain uses TRBV5-4 with TRBJ2-3; 9 nucleotides match TRBD2. Germline CDR1 reads SGHNT; CDR2 reads YYREEE (reference sequence). There are 15 residues in the CDR3. The V and J ends lost 2 bases and 0 bases, in that order; junction bases with no gene match: 1. CDR3 bases: TGTGCCAGCAGCTTAACTAGCGGGAGCACAGATACGCAGTATTTT. It translates to CASSLTSGSTDTQYF.

The V call is TRBV4-2, the J call TRBJ2-1; 7 bases map to TRBD2. The V gene end was trimmed by 3 bases and the J gene end by 9 bases; junction bases not matched to a gene: 8. CDR1 is LGHNA and CDR2 is YNFKEQ in the germline V gene. The CDR3 sequence is 14 residues long. The CDR3 region has the DNA TGTGCCAGCAGCCAGCCCGGGACTATGGGTGAGCAGTTCTTC. It codes for CASSQPGTMGEQFF.

This sequence joins TRBV7-2 and TRBJ2-1, with D possibly TRBD2 on 6 matching bases. The CDR3 length is 13 residues. The germline V gene encodes CDR1 SGHTA and CDR2 FQGNSA. Trimming took 7 bases from V and 7 from J, leaving 14 bases between them. The CDR3 reads CASTRGKGNEQFF. The CDR3 coding sequence is TGTGCCAGCACACGGGGGAAGGGGAATGAGCAGTTCTTC.